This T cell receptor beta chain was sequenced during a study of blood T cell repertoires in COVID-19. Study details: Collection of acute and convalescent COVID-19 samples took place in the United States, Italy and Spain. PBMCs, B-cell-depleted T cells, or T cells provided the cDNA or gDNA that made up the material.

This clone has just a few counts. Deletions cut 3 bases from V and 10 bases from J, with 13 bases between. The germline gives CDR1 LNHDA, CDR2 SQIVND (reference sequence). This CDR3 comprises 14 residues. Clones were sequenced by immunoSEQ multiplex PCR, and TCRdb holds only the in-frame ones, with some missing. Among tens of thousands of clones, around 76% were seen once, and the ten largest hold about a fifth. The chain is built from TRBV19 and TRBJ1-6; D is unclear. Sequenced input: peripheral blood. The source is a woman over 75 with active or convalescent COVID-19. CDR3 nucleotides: TGTGCCAGTAGTATTCCGGGGAGTTCGTCACCCCTCCACTTT. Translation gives CASSIPGSSSPLHF.